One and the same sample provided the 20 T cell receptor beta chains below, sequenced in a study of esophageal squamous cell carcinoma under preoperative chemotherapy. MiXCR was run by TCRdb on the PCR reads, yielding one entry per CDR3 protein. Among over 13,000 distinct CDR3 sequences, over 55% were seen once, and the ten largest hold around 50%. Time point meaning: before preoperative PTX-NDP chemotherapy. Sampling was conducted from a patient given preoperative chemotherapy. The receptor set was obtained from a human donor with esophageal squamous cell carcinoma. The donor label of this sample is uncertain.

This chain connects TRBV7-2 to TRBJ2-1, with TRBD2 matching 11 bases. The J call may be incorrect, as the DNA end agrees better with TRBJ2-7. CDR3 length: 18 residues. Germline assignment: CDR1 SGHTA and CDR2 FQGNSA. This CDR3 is CASSLRVTSGRFYNEQYF. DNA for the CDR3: TGTGCCAGCAGCTTAAGGGTCACTAGCGGGAGATTCTACAATGAGCAGTACTTC.

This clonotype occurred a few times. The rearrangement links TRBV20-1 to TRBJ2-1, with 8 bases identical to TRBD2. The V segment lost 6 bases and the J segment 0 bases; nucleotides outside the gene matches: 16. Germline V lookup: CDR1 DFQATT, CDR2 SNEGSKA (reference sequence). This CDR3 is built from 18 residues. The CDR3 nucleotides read TGCAGTGCCCCGACGAGCGGGAGTACTTCTCTCTCCTACAATGAGCAGTTCTTC. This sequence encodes CSAPTSGSTSLSYNEQFF.

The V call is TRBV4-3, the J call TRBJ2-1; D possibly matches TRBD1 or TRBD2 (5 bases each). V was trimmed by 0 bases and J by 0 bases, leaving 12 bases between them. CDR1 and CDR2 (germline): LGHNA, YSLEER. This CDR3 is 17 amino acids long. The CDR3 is CASSQERGTSSYNEQFF. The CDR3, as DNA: TGCGCCAGCAGCCAAGAGAGGGGCACCAGCTCCTACAATGAGCAGTTCTTC.

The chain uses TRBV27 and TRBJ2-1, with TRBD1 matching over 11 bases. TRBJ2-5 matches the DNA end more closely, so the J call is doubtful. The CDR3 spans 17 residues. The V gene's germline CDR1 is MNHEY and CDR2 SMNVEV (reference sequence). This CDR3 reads CASSLGQGAWGGETQYF. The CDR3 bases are TGTGCCAGCAGTTTAGGACAGGGGGCTTGGGGAGGAGAGACCCAGTACTTC.

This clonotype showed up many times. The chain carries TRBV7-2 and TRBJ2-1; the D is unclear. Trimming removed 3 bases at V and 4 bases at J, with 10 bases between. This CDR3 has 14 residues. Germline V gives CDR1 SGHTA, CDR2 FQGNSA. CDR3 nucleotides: TGTGCCAGCAGCTTTGCGTCGATGTACAATGAGCAGTTCTTC. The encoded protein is CASSFASMYNEQFF.

For the CDR3, the DNA is TGTGCCAGCAGTTTCGGGCCCAGGGGGCGAACCAACTATGGCTACACCTTC. Protein product: CASSFGPRGRTNYGYTF. V and J are TRBV6-5 and TRBJ1-2, with 8 bases lining up with TRBD1. Trimming removed 4 bases from V and 2 bases from J; junction bases left unmatched: 12. Germline V gives CDR1 MNHEY, CDR2 SVGAGI. The CDR3 is 17 amino acids.

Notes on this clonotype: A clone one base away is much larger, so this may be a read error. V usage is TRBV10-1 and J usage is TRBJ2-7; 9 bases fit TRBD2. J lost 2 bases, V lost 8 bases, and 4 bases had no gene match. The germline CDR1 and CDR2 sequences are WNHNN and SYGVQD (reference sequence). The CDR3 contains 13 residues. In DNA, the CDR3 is TGCGCCAGCCGGACTAGCGTACCCTACGAGCAGTACTTC. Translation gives CASRTSVPYEQYF.

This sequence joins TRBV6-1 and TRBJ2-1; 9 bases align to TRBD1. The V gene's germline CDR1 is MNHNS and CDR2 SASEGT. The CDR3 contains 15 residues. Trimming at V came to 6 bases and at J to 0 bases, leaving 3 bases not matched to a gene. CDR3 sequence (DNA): TGTGCCAGCAGCCCGACAGGGGGCTCCTACAATGAGCAGTTCTTC. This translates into CASSPTGGSYNEQFF.

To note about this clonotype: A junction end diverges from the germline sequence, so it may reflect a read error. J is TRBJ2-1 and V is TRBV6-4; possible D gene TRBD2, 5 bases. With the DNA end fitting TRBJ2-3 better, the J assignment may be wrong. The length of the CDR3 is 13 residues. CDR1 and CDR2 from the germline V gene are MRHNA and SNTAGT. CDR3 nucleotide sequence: TGTGCCAGCAGGGACTCGGGCAAAGATAAGCAGTATTTT. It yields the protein CASRDSGKDKQYF.

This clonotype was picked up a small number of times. The CDR3 bases are TGTGCCAGCAGTGACGGGCAGGGGGGGTACAATGAGCAGTTCTTC. Translated, it gives CASSDGQGGYNEQFF. The gene calls are TRBV6-4 and TRBJ2-1; D tentatively reads TRBD1 or TRBD2 (7 bases each). The V end lost 2 bases, the J end lost 4 bases, and 12 bases lay between the germline ends. Germline assignment: CDR1 MRHNA and CDR2 SNTAGT. The CDR3 is 15 residues long.

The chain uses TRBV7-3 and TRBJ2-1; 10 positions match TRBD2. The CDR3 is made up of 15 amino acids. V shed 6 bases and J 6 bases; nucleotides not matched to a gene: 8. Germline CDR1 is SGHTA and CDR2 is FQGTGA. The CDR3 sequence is CASSSPGLAINEQFF. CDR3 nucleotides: TGTGCCAGCAGTTCACCGGGACTAGCGATCAATGAGCAGTTCTTC.

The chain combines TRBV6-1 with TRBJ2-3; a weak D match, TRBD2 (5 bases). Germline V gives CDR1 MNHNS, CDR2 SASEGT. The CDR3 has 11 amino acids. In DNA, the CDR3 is TGTGGGAGCCGCGACGGAGGCACGCAGTATTTT. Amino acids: CGSRDGGTQYF.

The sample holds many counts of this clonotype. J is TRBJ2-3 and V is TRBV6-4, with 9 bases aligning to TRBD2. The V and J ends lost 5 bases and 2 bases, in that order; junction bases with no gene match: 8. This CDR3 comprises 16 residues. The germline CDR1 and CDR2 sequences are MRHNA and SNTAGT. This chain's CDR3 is CASSPSLAGHTDTQYF. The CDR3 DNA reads TGTGCCAGCAGTCCTTCCCTAGCGGGGCACACAGATACGCAGTATTTT.

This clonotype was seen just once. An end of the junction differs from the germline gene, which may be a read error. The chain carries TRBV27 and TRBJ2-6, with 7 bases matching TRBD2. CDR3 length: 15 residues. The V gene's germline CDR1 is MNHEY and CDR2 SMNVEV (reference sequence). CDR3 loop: CASRDRIAGAYVLNF. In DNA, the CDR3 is TGTGCCAGCAGGGACCGCATAGCGGGCGCCTACGTCCTGAACTTC.

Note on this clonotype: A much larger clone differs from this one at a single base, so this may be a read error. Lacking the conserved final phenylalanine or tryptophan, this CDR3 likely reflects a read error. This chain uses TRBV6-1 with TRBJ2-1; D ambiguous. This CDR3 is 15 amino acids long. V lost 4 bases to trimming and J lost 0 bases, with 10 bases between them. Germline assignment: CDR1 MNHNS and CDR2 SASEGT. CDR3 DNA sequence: TGTGCCAGCAGTGCCCGGGCGAGCTCCTACAATGAGCAGTTCCTC. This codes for CASSARASSYNEQFL.

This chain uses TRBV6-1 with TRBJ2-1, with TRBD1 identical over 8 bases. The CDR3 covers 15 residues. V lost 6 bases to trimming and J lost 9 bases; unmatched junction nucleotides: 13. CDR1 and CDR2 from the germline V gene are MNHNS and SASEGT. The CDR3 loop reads CASSLGQGTFGEQFF. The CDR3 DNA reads TGTGCCAGCAGCCTAGGACAGGGCACCTTTGGTGAGCAGTTCTTC.

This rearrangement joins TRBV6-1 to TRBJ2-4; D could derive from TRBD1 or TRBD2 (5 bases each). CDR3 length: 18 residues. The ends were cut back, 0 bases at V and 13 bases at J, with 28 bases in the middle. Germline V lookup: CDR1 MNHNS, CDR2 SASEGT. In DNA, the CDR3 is TGTGCCAGCAGTGAAGCCCCCGGGGCGAGGGGAGCCAAAGATACGCAGTACTTC. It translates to CASSEAPGARGAKDTQYF.

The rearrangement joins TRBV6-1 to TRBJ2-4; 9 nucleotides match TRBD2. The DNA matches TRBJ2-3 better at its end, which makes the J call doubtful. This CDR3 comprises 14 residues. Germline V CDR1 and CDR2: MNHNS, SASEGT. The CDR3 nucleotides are TGTCGCAGCGCGGGCGGGGGGGACACAGACATTCAGTATTTT. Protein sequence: CRSAGGGDTDIQYF.

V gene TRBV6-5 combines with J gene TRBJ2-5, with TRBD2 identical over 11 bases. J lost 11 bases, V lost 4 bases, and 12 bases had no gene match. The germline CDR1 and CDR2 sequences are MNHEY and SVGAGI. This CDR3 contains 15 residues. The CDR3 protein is CASSLAGGTYNEQYF. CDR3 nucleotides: TGTGCCAGCAGTTTAGCGGGAGGGACCTACAATGAGCAGTACTTC.

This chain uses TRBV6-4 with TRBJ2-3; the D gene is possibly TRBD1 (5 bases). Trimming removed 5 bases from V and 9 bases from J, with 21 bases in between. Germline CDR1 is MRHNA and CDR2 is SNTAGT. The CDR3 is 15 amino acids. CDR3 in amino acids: CASSLGRWARDTQYF. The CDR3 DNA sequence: TGTGCCAGCAGTCTGGGGCGGTGGGCCAGAGACACGCAGTATTTT.